A single sample is the source of the 24 T cell receptor beta chains below, sequenced in a study of spatial heterogeneity in lung cancer. Findings and limits, study-wide: Counts of expanded intratumoral alpha and beta TCRs tracked tumor mutation counts.

Time point here: sample taken at primary tumor resection. No antigen has been identified for these receptors. TCRdb processed the 5' RACE reads anew with MiXCR; each CDR3 protein has one entry. The sample includes 800 to 1,100 distinct CDR3 sequences, over 25% of them seen just once. Sequenced material: lung tumor tissue, taken at surgery. The receptor set was obtained from a male donor with early-stage non-small cell lung cancer.

By frequency in the sample, this clonotype is large. The V gene is TRBV18, the J gene TRBJ2-5, with 7 bases fitting TRBD1. The CDR3 has 13 amino acids. Germline V gene data show CDR1 as KGHSH and CDR2 as LQKENI. V shed 3 bases and J 2 bases; nucleotides not matched to a gene: 0. The CDR3 DNA reads as TGTGCCAGCTCACCGGGACAGCAAGAGACCCAGTACTTC. It codes for CASSPGQQETQYF. Combining the CDR3 with reference TRBV18 and TRBJ2-5 gives the whole variable domain NAGVMQNPRHLVRRRGQEARLRCSPMKGHSHVYWYRQLPEEGLKFMVYLQKENIIDESGMPKERFSAEFPKEGPSILRIQQVVRGDSAAYFCASSPGQQETQYFGPGTRLLVL.

The V gene is TRBV18, the J gene TRBJ2-2; the D gene is possibly TRBD1 (6 bases). The CDR3 extends over 17 amino acids. CDR1 is KGHSH, CDR2 LQKENI, per germline. Trimming took off 0 bases at V and 5 bases at J, with 16 bases between the two ends. CDR3 bases: TGTGCCAGCTCACCACCGGGAAATCTCAGGGGTACCGGGGAGCTGTTTTTT. Its protein is CASSPPGNLRGTGELFF.

This clonotype is deemed large. CDR3 sequence: CASSPLAGVSAGELFF. The CDR3 bases are TGTGCCAGCAGTCCACTAGCGGGAGTGTCCGCCGGGGAGCTGTTTTTT. The chain couples TRBV6-5 to TRBJ2-2; the match to TRBD2 covers 11 bases. The length of the CDR3 is 16 residues. CDR1 MNHEY and CDR2 SVGAGI come from the germline V gene. The trim removed 5 bases at V and 6 bases at J, leaving 8 bases unmatched.

The chain joins TRBV7-2 to TRBJ2-3; 8 bases agree with TRBD2. V gave up 6 bases and J gave up 4 bases; unmatched junction bases: 12. The germline V gene encodes CDR1 SGHTA and CDR2 FQGNSA. The CDR3 sequence is 16 residues long. The CDR3 bases are TGTGCCAGCAGGCCCCAACCGGGACTAGGGCCAGATACGCAGTATTTT. Amino acid sequence: CASRPQPGLGPDTQYF.

Judged by abundance, this clonotype is large. This rearrangement joins TRBV20-1 to TRBJ2-1; D uncertain. Trimming removed 5 bases from V and 14 bases from J, with 13 bases in between. Germline V gene sequence: CDR1 DFQATT, CDR2 SNEGSKA (reference sequence). The CDR3 is 10 residues long. CDR3 in amino acids: CSAFGPKEFF. CDR3 nucleotide sequence: TGCAGTGCTTTCGGCCCGAAGGAGTTCTTC.

CDR3 coding DNA: TGTGCCAGCAGCCAATTAGGCGCGTCCGGGGAGCTGTTTTTT. Translated, it gives CASSQLGASGELFF. The gene calls are TRBV3-1 and TRBJ2-2; D remains ambiguous. V dropped 2 bases and J dropped 6 bases, with 10 bases sitting between them. Germline assignment: CDR1 LGHDT and CDR2 YNNKEL (reference sequence). The CDR3 covers 14 residues.

This clonotype was counted between two and nine times. The chain has TRBV20-1 and TRBJ2-5, with unresolved D. The ends were cut back, 1 base at V and 2 bases at J, with 11 bases in the middle. The length of the CDR3 is 14 residues. Germline-derived CDR1 and CDR2 are DFQATT and SNEGSKA (reference sequence). CDR3 sequence: CSARVIGIQETQYF. Here the CDR3 DNA reads TGCAGTGCTAGAGTTATAGGGATACAAGAGACCCAGTACTTC.

This clonotype counts as hyperexpanded. CDR3 amino acids: CASSGSDGSSGNTIYF. The CDR3 region has the DNA TGTGCCAGCAGCGGATCCGACGGAAGCTCTGGAAACACCATATATTTT. The rearrangement links TRBV7-9 to TRBJ1-3, with D hard to call. Germline V gene data show CDR1 as SEHNR and CDR2 as FQNEAQ (reference sequence). The CDR3 spans 16 residues. With 5 bases removed from V and 0 bases from J, the gap between germline ends came to 14 bases.

By its share, this clonotype is large (0.1 to 1%). The chain employs TRBV7-2 and TRBJ1-5; D possibly corresponds to TRBD1 (6 bases). Germline V gene sequence: CDR1 SGHTA, CDR2 FQGNSA. The CDR3 extends over 13 amino acids. V was shortened by 5 bases and J by 7 bases, with 12 bases between the two germline ends. Written as DNA, the CDR3 is TGTGCCAGCAGCCCAGGGGTGCGGCAGCCCCAGCATTTT. This encodes CASSPGVRQPQHF.

The rearrangement joins TRBV30 to TRBJ1-5, with TRBD1 identical over 8 bases. The CDR3 extends over 16 amino acids. V gave up 2 bases and J gave up 1 base; unmatched junction bases: 7. Germline V gene data show CDR1 as GTSNPN and CDR2 as SVGIG (reference sequence). In nucleotides, the CDR3 is TGTGCCTGGAGTAGCACAGGGGGGACGAGCAATCAGCCCCAGCATTTT. Translated: CAWSSTGGTSNQPQHF.

CDR3: CASRGAGRGSEQYF. The CDR3 DNA is TGTGCCAGCAGAGGAGCAGGGCGCGGATCCGAGCAGTACTTC. This rearrangement joins TRBV2 to TRBJ2-7, with a weak D call TRBD1 (5 bases). There are 14 residues in the CDR3. The germline V and J ends were trimmed by 6 bases and 6 bases, with 18 bases remaining between them. Germline loops: CDR1 SNHLY, CDR2 FYNNEI.

V gene TRBV20-1 combines with J gene TRBJ2-3; tentative D call: TRBD1 (6 bases). V was cut by 4 bases and J by 2 bases, with 13 bases left in between. Germline CDR1 and CDR2: DFQATT and SNEGSKA (reference sequence). The CDR3 consists of 14 residues. CDR3 sequence: CSATGTHLTDTQYF. DNA for the CDR3: TGCAGTGCTACCGGGACACACCTCACAGATACGCAGTATTTT.

V gene TRBV19 combines with J gene TRBJ2-1; no definite D call. Trimming pared 6 bases from V and 0 bases from J, leaving 12 bases between. CDR1 LNHDA and CDR2 SQIVND come from the germline V gene (reference sequence). The CDR3 runs 15 residues. CDR3: CASRAESHSYNEQFF. DNA for the CDR3: TGTGCCAGTAGGGCAGAATCACACTCCTACAATGAGCAGTTCTTC.

This chain joins TRBV20-1 and TRBJ1-5, with TRBD1 as a possible D gene (5 bases). The CDR3 length is 15 residues. V lost 1 base, J lost 0 bases, and 10 bases lay in between. In germline, CDR1 is DFQATT, CDR2 SNEGSKA (reference sequence). The CDR3, as DNA: TGCAGTGCTAGAGTGGGACTCTATAGCAATCAGCCCCAGCATTTT. Residues: CSARVGLYSNQPQHF.

The V gene is TRBV29-1, the J gene TRBJ2-7; the D is unclear. Germline V gene sequence: CDR1 SQVTM, CDR2 ANQGSEA. There are 14 residues in the CDR3. Trimming removed 6 bases from V and 2 bases from J, with 17 bases in between. CDR3 in DNA: TGCAGCGTGTCCTCGACGGCGAGTCCCTACGAGCAGTACTTC. Its translation is CSVSSTASPYEQYF.

This clonotype turned up a few times. V usage is TRBV2 and J usage is TRBJ1-2; 10 bases align to TRBD1. The CDR3 totals 15 residues. The V gene end was trimmed by 6 bases and the J gene end by 4 bases; junction bases not matched to a gene: 8. The germline CDR1 and CDR2 sequences are SNHLY and FYNNEI. CDR3 coding DNA: TGTGCCAGCAGCGATGGGACAGGGGTGAGCTATGGCTACACCTTC. Translating gives CASSDGTGVSYGYTF.

This clonotype occurred a few times. The V call is TRBV20-1, the J call TRBJ2-4, with D tentatively TRBD1 (5 bases). The CDR3 loop spans 12 amino acids. V lost 1 base and J lost 9, with 10 bases in between. Germline V gene data show CDR1 as DFQATT and CDR2 as SNEGSKA (reference sequence). The CDR3 sequence is CSARGGSPIQYF. CDR3 bases: TGCAGTGCTAGAGGGGGCAGCCCCATTCAGTACTTC.

The genes are TRBV6-6 and TRBJ2-6; 8 nucleotides align to TRBD1. The CDR3 consists of 18 residues. The V segment lost 0 bases and the J segment 1 base; nucleotides outside the gene matches: 5. From germline, CDR1 is MNHNY and CDR2 SVGAGI (reference sequence). The CDR3 loop is CASSYSDRGLSGANVLTF. For the CDR3, the DNA is TGTGCCAGCAGTTACTCTGACAGGGGTCTTTCTGGGGCCAACGTCCTGACTTTC.

This chain links TRBV28 with TRBJ1-5; possible D gene TRBD1, 6 bases. CDR3 size: 13 residues. CDR1 is MDHEN, CDR2 SYDVKM, per germline. Trimming cost V 3 bases and J 5 bases, with 8 bases left between them. The CDR3 reads CASSFPGDQPQHF. CDR3 nucleotide sequence: TGTGCCAGCAGTTTCCCAGGGGATCAGCCCCAGCATTTT.

Sample share makes this clonotype medium-sized. The chain combines TRBV30 with TRBJ1-6, with 8 bases aligning to TRBD1. The germline V gene has CDR1 GTSNPN and CDR2 SVGIG (reference sequence). V lost 0 bases to trimming and J lost 4 bases; unmatched junction nucleotides: 5. This CDR3 region has 16 residues. CDR3 in amino acids: CAWSVQTGAYNSPLHF. Here the CDR3 DNA reads TGTGCCTGGAGTGTACAGACAGGGGCATATAATTCACCCCTCCACTTT.

By frequency in the sample, this clonotype is large. The gene calls are TRBV7-3 and TRBJ1-1, with 7 nucleotides matching TRBD1. The J segment lost 6 bases and the V segment lost 0 bases, leaving 10 bases of the junction unmatched. The CDR3 has 16 amino acids. Germline assignment: CDR1 SGHTA and CDR2 FQGTGA. CDR3 amino acids: CASSLTLRGLESEAFF. CDR3 bases: TGTGCCAGCAGCTTAACGTTAAGGGGGCTCGAGTCTGAAGCTTTCTTT.

This clonotype qualifies as large. The chain uses TRBV20-1 and TRBJ2-1, with 9 bases aligning to TRBD2. Germline CDR1 is DFQATT and CDR2 is SNEGSKA (reference sequence). V was pared by 3 bases and J by 9 bases, with 12 bases of the junction left unmatched. The CDR3 contains 15 residues. The CDR3: CSARGLAREGGEQFF. The CDR3 coding sequence is TGCAGTGCTAGGGGATTGGCGCGGGAGGGCGGTGAGCAGTTCTTC.

Sample share makes this clonotype medium-sized. The chain employs TRBV12-3 or TRBV12-4 and TRBJ1-1, with D perhaps TRBD1 (5 bases). This CDR3 region has 12 residues. V was pared by 6 bases and J by 9 bases, with 14 bases between. The CDR3 DNA is TGTGCCAGCAGGCCGACAGTACAGAAAGCTTTCTTT. Translated, it gives CASRPTVQKAFF.

The V gene is TRBV6-1, the J gene TRBJ2-3, with D uncertain. The CDR3 contains 15 residues. Germline lookup yields CDR1 MNHNS and CDR2 SASEGT. V lost 5 bases, J lost 0 bases, and 12 bases lay in between. CDR3 sequence: CASSLYDGSTDTQYF. The CDR3 DNA reads as TGTGCCAGCAGTCTTTACGACGGGAGCACAGATACGCAGTATTTT.